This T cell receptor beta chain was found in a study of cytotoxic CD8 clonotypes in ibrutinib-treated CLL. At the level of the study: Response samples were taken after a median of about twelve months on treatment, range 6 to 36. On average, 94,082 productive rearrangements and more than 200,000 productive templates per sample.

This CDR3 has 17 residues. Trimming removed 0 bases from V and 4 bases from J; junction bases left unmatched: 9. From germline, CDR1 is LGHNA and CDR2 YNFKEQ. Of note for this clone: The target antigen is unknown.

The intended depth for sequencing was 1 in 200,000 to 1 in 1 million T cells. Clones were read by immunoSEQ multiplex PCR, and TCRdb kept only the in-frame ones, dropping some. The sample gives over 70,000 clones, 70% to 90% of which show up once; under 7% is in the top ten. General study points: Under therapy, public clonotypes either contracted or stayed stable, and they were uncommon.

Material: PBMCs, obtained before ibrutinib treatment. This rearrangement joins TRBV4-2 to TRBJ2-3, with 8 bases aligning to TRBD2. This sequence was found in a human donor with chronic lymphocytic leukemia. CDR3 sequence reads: CASSQDSGEDLADTQYF. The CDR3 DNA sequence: TGTGCCAGCAGCCAAGATAGCGGGGAGGATTTGGCAGATACGCAGTATTTT.